This TCR beta chain was recorded in a study of cytomegalovirus exposure and HLA in healthy donors. Study-wide results and limits: It was reportedly the case that the classifier diagnosed cytomegalovirus status with high specificity and sensitivity. Specificity for CMV antigens was confirmed in vitro for a few of the CMV-associated chains. Roughly uniform depth of sequencing across donors was assumed in presence/absence analyses. The study had only CMV serostatus as immune exposure information.

With 60 Vbeta and 13 Jbeta primers, the PCR was carried out. Clones were sequenced by immunoSEQ multiplex PCR, and TCRdb holds only the in-frame ones, with some missing. This repertoire shows about 120,000 clones, 75% to 90% found once; its top ten account for 2.1%. A note on this clone: As yet, its antigen is unknown.

The clonotype originates from a man aged 25-45 years in good health and CMV-seronegative. The sample comprised PBMCs.

The CDR3 loop is CASSLEGQGAENTEAFF. The CDR3 DNA sequence: TGTGCCAGCAGCTTGGAGGGACAGGGGGCGGAGAACACTGAAGCTTTCTTT. The chain joins TRBV5-6 to TRBJ1-1; 12 nucleotides align to TRBD1. V dropped 0 bases and J dropped 1; count of bases not matched to a gene: 4. Per germline, CDR1 SGHDT and CDR2 YYEEEE. The CDR3 contains 17 residues.